The 19 T cell receptor beta chains in this list originate from one sample, sequenced in a study of T cell responses to AZD1222 COVID-19 vaccine. Only in-frame clones appear in the TCRdb table, and some are missing; sequencing was by immunoSEQ multiplex PCR. Of under 200,000 clones listed, roughly 92% are singletons. Sequenced material: peripheral blood, taken 28 days after the second dose of the MenACWY control vaccine. These receptors all come from an adult who received the MenACWY meningococcal vaccine as a control.

V and J are TRBV24-1 and TRBJ2-1; D call uncertain. CDR3 length: 13 amino acids. The V end was cut by 0 bases, the J end by 15 bases, with 14 bases between. Germline assignment: CDR1 KGHDR and CDR2 SFDVKD. The CDR3 protein is CATSDLGQFRPFF. The CDR3 bases are TGTGCCACCAGTGATTTGGGGCAGTTCCGGCCGTTCTTC.

The V call is TRBV2, the J call TRBJ2-3; TRBD2 matches 11 bases. Per the germline V gene, CDR1 is SNHLY and CDR2 is FYNNEI. CDR3 length: 15 amino acids. The V segment lost 6 bases and the J segment 0 bases; nucleotides outside the gene matches: 2. CDR3 loop: CASRTSGASTDTQYF. Written as DNA, the CDR3 is TGTGCCAGCAGGACTAGCGGGGCTAGCACAGATACGCAGTATTTT.

The V call is TRBV19, the J call TRBJ2-3; 7 bases fit TRBD2. Looked up from germline, CDR1 is LNHDA and CDR2 is SQIVND (reference sequence). V shed 4 bases, J shed 3 bases, and the junction held 25 bases outside the gene matches. The CDR3 sequence is 21 residues long. The CDR3 nucleotides are TGTGCCAGTAGTAAGGGGAGGGCAGGGTCGTTCCACGGGATTAAGACAGATACGCAGTATTTT. Translated, it gives CASSKGRAGSFHGIKTDTQYF.

The chain has TRBV30 and TRBJ1-5; D is undetermined. The CDR3 consists of 13 residues. Germline-derived CDR1 and CDR2 are GTSNPN and SVGIG (reference sequence). The ends were cut back, 2 bases at V and 1 base at J, with 6 bases in the middle. The CDR3 loop reads CAWSLRSNQPQHF. DNA for the CDR3: TGTGCCTGGAGTCTGCGGAGCAATCAGCCCCAGCATTTT.

The chain uses TRBV12-5 and TRBJ1-1, with D possibly TRBD1 on 6 matching bases. Between the trimmed V and J ends, which lost 1 base and 1 base, there was a span of 13 bases. Looked up from germline, CDR1 is LGHNT and CDR2 is FRNRAP. The CDR3 totals 16 residues. CDR3 coding DNA: TGTGCTAGTGGTTTGGGATTCGGACAGAGGAACACTGAAGCTTTCTTT. This codes for CASGLGFGQRNTEAFF.

The rearrangement joins TRBV6-4 to TRBJ2-1; possibly TRBD1 for D (6 bases). Trimming removed 8 bases from V and 9 bases from J, with 17 bases in between. The V gene's germline CDR1 is MRHNA and CDR2 SNTAGT. The CDR3 is 13 amino acids. The CDR3 DNA reads as TGTGCCAGCGGACCACAAGGGGGTACTGAGCAGTTCTTC. Its translation: CASGPQGGTEQFF.

The V gene is TRBV4-1, the J gene TRBJ2-1; TRBD2 matches 9 bases. The CDR3 loop spans 17 amino acids. Germline lookup yields CDR1 MGHRA and CDR2 YSYEKL. The J segment lost 0 bases and the V segment lost 3 bases, leaving 6 bases of the junction unmatched. CDR3 loop: CASSHGTSQSSYNEQFF. The CDR3 DNA reads TGCGCCAGCAGCCACGGGACTAGCCAGAGCTCCTACAATGAGCAGTTCTTC.

This clone was seen just once. V and J are TRBV12-3 or TRBV12-4 and TRBJ1-2; D is unclear. The CDR3 is 13 residues long. Trimming cost V 3 bases and J 9 bases, with 14 bases left between them. In nucleotides, the CDR3 is TGTGCCAGCAGTTTTAACAGCCCTATGAGCTACACCTTC. Translated: CASSFNSPMSYTF.

The chain joins TRBV12-3 or TRBV12-4 to TRBJ2-4, with D unresolved. V was cut by 9 bases and J by 0 bases, with 6 bases left in between. CDR3 length: 12 residues. The CDR3 region is CASGKAKNIQYF. DNA for the CDR3: TGTGCCAGTGGGAAAGCCAAAAACATTCAGTACTTC.

The V call is TRBV30, the J call TRBJ1-6; D unresolved. From germline, CDR1 is GTSNPN and CDR2 SVGIG (reference sequence). This CDR3 has 12 residues. V was pared by 8 bases and J by 5 bases, with 10 bases between. CDR3: CARGRDNSPLHF. CDR3 DNA: TGTGCCCGAGGAAGGGATAATTCACCCCTCCACTTT. Using reference TRBV30 and TRBJ1-6 for the parts outside the CDR3, the full variable domain is SQTIHQWPATLVQPVGSPLSLECTVEGTSNPNLYWYRQAAGRGLQLLFYSVGIGQISSEVPQNLSASRPQDRQFILSSKKLLLSDSGFYLCARGRDNSPLHFGNGTRLTVT.

This sequence joins TRBV2 and TRBJ2-7; the match to TRBD2 covers 13 bases. The CDR3 contains 17 residues. The germline CDR1 and CDR2 sequences are SNHLY and FYNNEI. V lost 5 bases to trimming and J lost 6 bases; unmatched junction nucleotides: 13. The CDR3 DNA sequence: TGTGCCAGCAGTCCTCGACCCGGACTAGCGGGAGAAGGCGAGCAGTACTTC. This translates into CASSPRPGLAGEGEQYF.

The chain links TRBV15 to TRBJ2-1; possibly TRBD1 for D (5 bases). V lost 4 bases and J lost 10, with 11 bases in between. The CDR3 is 12 amino acids. The V gene's germline CDR1 is LNHNV and CDR2 YYDKDF (reference sequence). The CDR3 nucleotides read TGTGCCACCAGCACCGAAAAGGGGGAGCAGTTCTTC. Protein sequence: CATSTEKGEQFF.

This chain uses TRBV7-3 with TRBJ2-3, with D maybe TRBD2 (5 bases). Germline V gene data show CDR1 as SGHTA and CDR2 as FQGTGA. The CDR3 spans 14 residues. Trimming stripped 4 bases from V and 4 bases from J, with 12 bases between. CDR3 nucleotides: TGTGCCAGCAGCTCCAATTTGGGAGCAGATACGCAGTATTTT. It yields the protein CASSSNLGADTQYF. Full variable domain (remainder filled in from reference TRBV7-3 and TRBJ2-3): GAGVSQTPSNKVTEKGKYVELRCDPISGHTALYWYRQSLGQGPEFLIYFQGTGAADDSGLPNDRFFAVRPEGSVSTLKIQRTERGDSAVYLCASSSNLGADTQYFGPGTRLTVL.

The chain uses TRBV6-1 and TRBJ1-4; D gene uncertain. Looked up from germline, CDR1 is MNHNS and CDR2 is SASEGT. Trimming removed 0 bases from V and 7 bases from J, with 9 bases in between. The CDR3 loop spans 14 amino acids. CDR3 DNA sequence: TGTGCCAGCAGTGAAGCGGGGTGGGGTGAAAAACTGTTTTTT. The encoded protein is CASSEAGWGEKLFF.

The chain has TRBV5-1 and TRBJ1-4; TRBD1 matches 7 bases. Germline CDR1 SGHRS, CDR2 YFSETQ. With V trimmed by 4 bases and J by 10 bases, 10 bases remained unmatched. The CDR3 is made up of 14 amino acids. CDR3 in amino acids: CASSTGQIMGKLFF. CDR3 bases: TGCGCCAGCAGCACGGGACAGATTATGGGAAAACTGTTTTTT.

Written as DNA, the CDR3 is TGTGCTAGTGGTCCGTCCTGGGAGACCCAGTACTTC. Protein: CASGPSWETQYF. This chain uses TRBV12-5 with TRBJ2-5; D remains ambiguous. Deletions cut 5 bases from V and 5 bases from J, with 9 bases between. Germline V gives CDR1 LGHNT, CDR2 FRNRAP. The CDR3 loop spans 12 amino acids.

This sequence joins TRBV4-3 and TRBJ2-2; D tentatively reads TRBD1 or TRBD2 (5 bases each). This CDR3 contains 15 residues. Trimming took off 0 bases at V and 4 bases at J, with 9 bases between the two ends. The V gene's germline CDR1 is LGHNA and CDR2 YSLEER. The CDR3 loop reads CASSQDTGATGELFF. In DNA form, the CDR3 reads TGCGCCAGCAGCCAAGATACCGGGGCCACCGGGGAGCTGTTTTTT.

This rearrangement joins TRBV15 to TRBJ2-7, with a possible D match to TRBD2 (5 bases). Trimming took off 5 bases at V and 5 bases at J, with 13 bases between the two ends. The CDR3 is made up of 13 amino acids. Germline V lookup: CDR1 LNHNV, CDR2 YYDKDF (reference sequence). As DNA, the CDR3 is TGTGCCACCAGCCGGGATATTTGGGACGAGCAGTACTTC. Translating it yields CATSRDIWDEQYF. Variable domain in full (rest from reference TRBV15 and TRBJ2-7): DAMVIQNPRYQVTQFGKPVTLSCSQTLNHNVMYWYQQKSSQAPKLLFHYYDKDFNNEADTPDNFQSRRPNTSFCFLDIRSPGLGDTAMYLCATSRDIWDEQYFGPGTRLTVT.

The chain employs TRBV5-1 and TRBJ2-7, with 13 bases aligning to TRBD2. V lost 4 bases to trimming and J lost 4 bases; unmatched junction nucleotides: 5. This CDR3 has 15 residues. Germline V gene data show CDR1 as SGHRS and CDR2 as YFSETQ. This CDR3 reads CASSSGTSGIYEQYF. CDR3 nucleotides: TGCGCCAGCAGCAGCGGGACTAGCGGGATTTACGAGCAGTACTTC.